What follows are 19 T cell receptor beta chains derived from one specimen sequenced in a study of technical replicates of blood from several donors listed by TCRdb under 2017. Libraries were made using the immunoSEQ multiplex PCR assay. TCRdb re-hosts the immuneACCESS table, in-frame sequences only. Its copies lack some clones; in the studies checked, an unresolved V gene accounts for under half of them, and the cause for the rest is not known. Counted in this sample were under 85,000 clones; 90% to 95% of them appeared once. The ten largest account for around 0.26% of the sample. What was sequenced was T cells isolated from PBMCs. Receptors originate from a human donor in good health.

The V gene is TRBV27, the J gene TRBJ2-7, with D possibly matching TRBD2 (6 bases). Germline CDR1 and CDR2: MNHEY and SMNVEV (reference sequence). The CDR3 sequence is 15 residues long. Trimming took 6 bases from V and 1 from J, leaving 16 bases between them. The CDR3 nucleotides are TGTGCCAGCAGATGGGCGGGGCAGGGTTCCTACGAGCAGTACTTC. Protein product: CASRWAGQGSYEQYF.

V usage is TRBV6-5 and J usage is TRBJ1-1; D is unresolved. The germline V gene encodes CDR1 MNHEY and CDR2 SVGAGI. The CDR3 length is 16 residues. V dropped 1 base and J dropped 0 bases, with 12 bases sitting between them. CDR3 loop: CASSYFRGHMNTEAFF. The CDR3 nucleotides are TGTGCCAGCAGTTACTTCCGTGGGCACATGAACACTGAAGCTTTCTTT.

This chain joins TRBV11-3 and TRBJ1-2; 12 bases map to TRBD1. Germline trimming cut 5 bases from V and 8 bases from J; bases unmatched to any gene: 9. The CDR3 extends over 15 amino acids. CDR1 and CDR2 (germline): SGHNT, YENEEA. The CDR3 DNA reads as TGTGCCAGCAGCCTCCCGGGACAGGGGGCGCGGGGCTACACCTTC. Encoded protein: CASSLPGQGARGYTF.

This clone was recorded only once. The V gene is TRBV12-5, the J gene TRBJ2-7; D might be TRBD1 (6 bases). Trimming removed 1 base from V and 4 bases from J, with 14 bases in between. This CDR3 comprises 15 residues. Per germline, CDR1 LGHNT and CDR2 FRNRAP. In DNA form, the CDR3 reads TGTGCTAGTGGTTTGGGACAGGCCAGACATTACGAGCAGTACTTC. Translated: CASGLGQARHYEQYF.

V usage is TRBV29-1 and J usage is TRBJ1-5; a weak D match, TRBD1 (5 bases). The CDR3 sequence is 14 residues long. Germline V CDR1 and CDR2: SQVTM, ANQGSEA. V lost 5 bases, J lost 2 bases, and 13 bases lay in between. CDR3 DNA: TGCAGCGTTTCGGCAGGGACTGGCAATCAGCCCCAGCATTTT. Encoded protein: CSVSAGTGNQPQHF.

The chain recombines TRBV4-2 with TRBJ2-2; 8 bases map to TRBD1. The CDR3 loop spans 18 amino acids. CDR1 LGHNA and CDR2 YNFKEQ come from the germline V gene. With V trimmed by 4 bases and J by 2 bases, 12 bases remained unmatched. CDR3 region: CASSRPPGTGRNTGELFF. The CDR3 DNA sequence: TGTGCCAGCAGCCGGCCCCCAGGGACAGGACGAAACACCGGGGAGCTGTTTTTT.

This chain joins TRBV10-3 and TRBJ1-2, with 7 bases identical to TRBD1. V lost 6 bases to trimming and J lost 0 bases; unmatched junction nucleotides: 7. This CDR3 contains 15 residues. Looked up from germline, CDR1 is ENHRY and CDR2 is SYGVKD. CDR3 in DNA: TGTGCCATCAGCACGGGGACAGCCACTAACTATGGCTACACCTTC. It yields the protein CAISTGTATNYGYTF.

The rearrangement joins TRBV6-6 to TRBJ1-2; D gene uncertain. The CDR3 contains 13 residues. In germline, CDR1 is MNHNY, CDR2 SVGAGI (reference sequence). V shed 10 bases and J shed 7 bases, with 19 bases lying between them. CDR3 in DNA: TGTGCCACCTTAGACCCTGGCACTACTGGCTACACCTTC. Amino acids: CATLDPGTTGYTF.

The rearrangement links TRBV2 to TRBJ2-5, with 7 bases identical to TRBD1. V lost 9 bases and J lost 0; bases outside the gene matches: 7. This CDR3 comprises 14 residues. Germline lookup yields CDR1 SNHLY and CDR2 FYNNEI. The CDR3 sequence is CARRQGSNQETQYF. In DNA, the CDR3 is TGTGCCAGAAGACAGGGATCGAACCAAGAGACCCAGTACTTC.

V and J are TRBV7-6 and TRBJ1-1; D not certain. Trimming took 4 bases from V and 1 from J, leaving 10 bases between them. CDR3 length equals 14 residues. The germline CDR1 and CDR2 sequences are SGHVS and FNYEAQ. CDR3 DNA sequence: TGTGCCAGCAGCTCGCCTAGAGAGAACACTGAAGCTTTCTTT. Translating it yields CASSSPRENTEAFF.

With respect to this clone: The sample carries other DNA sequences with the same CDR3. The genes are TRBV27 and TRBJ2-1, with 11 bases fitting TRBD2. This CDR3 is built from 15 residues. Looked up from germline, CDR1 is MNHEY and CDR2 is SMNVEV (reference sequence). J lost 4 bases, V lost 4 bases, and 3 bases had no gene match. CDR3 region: CASSSGTSGYNEQFF. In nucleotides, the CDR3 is TGTGCCAGCAGTTCCGGGACTAGCGGATACAATGAGCAGTTCTTC.

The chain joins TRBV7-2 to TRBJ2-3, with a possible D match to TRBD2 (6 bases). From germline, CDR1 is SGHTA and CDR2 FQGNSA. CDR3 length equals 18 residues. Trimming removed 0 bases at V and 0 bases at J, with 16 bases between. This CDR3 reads CASSLAVWGGESTDTQYF. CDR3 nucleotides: TGTGCCAGCAGCTTAGCGGTTTGGGGCGGGGAGAGCACAGATACGCAGTATTTT.

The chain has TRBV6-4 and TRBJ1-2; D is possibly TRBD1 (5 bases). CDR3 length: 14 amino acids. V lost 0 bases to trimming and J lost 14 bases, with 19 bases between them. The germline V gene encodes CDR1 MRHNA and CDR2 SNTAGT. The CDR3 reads CASSDSMIRGSVTF. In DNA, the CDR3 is TGTGCCAGCAGTGACTCGATGATTAGGGGATCGGTTACCTTC.

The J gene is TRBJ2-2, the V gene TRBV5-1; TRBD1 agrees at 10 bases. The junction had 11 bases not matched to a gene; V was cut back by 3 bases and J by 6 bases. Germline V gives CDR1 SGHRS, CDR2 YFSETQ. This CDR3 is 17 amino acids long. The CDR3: CASSSPDWDRGAGELFF. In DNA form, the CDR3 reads TGCGCCAGCAGCTCGCCGGATTGGGACAGGGGAGCCGGGGAGCTGTTTTTT.

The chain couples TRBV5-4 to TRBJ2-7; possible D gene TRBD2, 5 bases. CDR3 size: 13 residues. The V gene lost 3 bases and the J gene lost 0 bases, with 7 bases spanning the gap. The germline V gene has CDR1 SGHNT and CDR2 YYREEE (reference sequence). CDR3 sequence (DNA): TGTGCCAGCAGCTCGGGAAACTCCTACGAGCAGTACTTC. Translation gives CASSSGNSYEQYF.

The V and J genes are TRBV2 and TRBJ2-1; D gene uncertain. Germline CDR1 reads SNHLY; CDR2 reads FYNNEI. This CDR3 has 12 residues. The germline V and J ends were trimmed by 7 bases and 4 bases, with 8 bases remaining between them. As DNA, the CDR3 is TGTGCCAGCAAACTCTTATACAATGAGCAGTTCTTC. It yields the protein CASKLLYNEQFF.

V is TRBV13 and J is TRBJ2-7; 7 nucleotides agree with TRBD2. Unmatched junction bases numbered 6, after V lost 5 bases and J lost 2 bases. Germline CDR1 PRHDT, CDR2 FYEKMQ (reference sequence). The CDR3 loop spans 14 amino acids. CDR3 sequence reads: CASSHRGRAYEQYF. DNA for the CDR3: TGTGCCAGCAGCCATCGTGGGAGGGCCTACGAGCAGTACTTC.

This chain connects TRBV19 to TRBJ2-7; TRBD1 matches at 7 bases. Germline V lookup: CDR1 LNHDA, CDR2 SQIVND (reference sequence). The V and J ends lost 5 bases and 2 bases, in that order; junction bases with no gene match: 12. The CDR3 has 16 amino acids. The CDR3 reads CASSSTSGTVTYEQYF. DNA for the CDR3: TGTGCCAGTAGTTCGACTTCCGGGACAGTAACCTACGAGCAGTACTTC.

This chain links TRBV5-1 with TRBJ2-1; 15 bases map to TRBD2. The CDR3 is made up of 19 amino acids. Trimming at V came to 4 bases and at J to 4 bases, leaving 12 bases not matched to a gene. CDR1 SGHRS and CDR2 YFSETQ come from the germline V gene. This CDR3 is CASSPGTSGGIVGYNEQFF. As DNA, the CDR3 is TGCGCCAGCAGCCCTGGGACTAGCGGGGGGATTGTGGGTTACAATGAGCAGTTCTTC.